This TCR beta chain emerged from a study of cytomegalovirus exposure and HLA in healthy donors. Study-wide results and caveats: Reportedly, cytomegalovirus status was diagnosed with high sensitivity and specificity.

Concerning this clone itself: Its matching antigen is unknown.

Primers included in the PCR were 60 Vbeta and 13 Jbeta primers. In the original processing: In a later analysis, of approximately 81 million unique beta chains, 9 million to 11 million appeared in at least two donors. Generated by immunoSEQ multiplex PCR, the TCRdb table keeps only in-frame clones and is missing some. V and J calls plus clone size are reproduced from that table; the DNA served to infer D and trimming. This listing includes around 77,000 clones. The source of this sequence is a man aged 50-59 years in good health and CMV-seropositive. Material: PBMCs.

CDR3 sequence (DNA): TGCGCCAGCAGGATTCAGGGGGACATATACGAGCAGTACTTC. Its protein product is CASRIQGDIYEQYF. The V and J genes are TRBV5-1 and TRBJ2-7, with 7 bases fitting TRBD1. Germline V gene sequence: CDR1 SGHRS, CDR2 YFSETQ. This CDR3 region has 14 residues. Trimming at V came to 5 bases and at J to 4 bases, leaving 9 bases not matched to a gene.